The 11 T cell receptor beta chains below were found in one sample sequenced in a study of CD4 T cells in relation to SARS-CoV-2 and coronaviruses. The unexposed donors gave CD4+ T cells in about 2010-2019, prior to COVID-19. After more than eight days of culture, CD4+ T cells were isolated. Assay: immunoSEQ multiplex PCR; the TCRdb copy retains only in-frame clones and omits some. The sample has tens of thousands of clones, around 84% seen once. Their specific antigens are unknown. The sequencing sample was made of CD4+ T cells from PBMCs, cultured in vitro. The receptors were gathered from a human donor in good health.

This chain links TRBV14 with TRBJ2-7, with 9 bases aligning to TRBD2. The CDR3 is 13 amino acids. In germline, CDR1 is SGHDN, CDR2 FVKESK. V lost 4 bases, J lost 5 bases, and 3 bases stayed unmatched. CDR3 DNA: TGTGCCAGCAGCCTTACTAGCGGGCACGAGCAGTACTTC. It encodes CASSLTSGHEQYF.

The rearrangement uses TRBV5-1 and TRBJ2-5; 7 nucleotides align to TRBD2. Trimming cost V 0 bases and J 5 bases; bases outside gene matches: 7. Germline CDR1 SGHRS, CDR2 YFSETQ. The CDR3 length is 15 residues. CDR3 nucleotides: TGCGCCAGCAGCTTGGCGGAACCGGGAGGTGAGACCCAGTACTTC. Translating it yields CASSLAEPGGETQYF.

The chain links TRBV9 to TRBJ1-5; tentatively, D is TRBD1 (5 bases). Germline values: CDR1 SGDLS, CDR2 YYNGEE. The V end was cut by 4 bases, the J end by 8 bases, with 13 bases between. CDR3 length: 13 amino acids. CDR3 nucleotide sequence: TGTGCCAGCAGCTCGCGGGGGGAAAAGCCCCAGCATTTT. It translates to CASSSRGEKPQHF. The whole variable domain, remainder taken from reference TRBV9 and TRBJ1-5, is DSGVTQTPKHLITATGQRVTLRCSPRSGDLSVYWYQQSLDQGLQFLIQYYNGEERAKGNILERFSAQQFPDLHSELNLSSLELGDSALYFCASSSRGEKPQHFGDGTRLSIL.

The table lists this clone with a count of one. The V call is TRBV7-2, the J call TRBJ1-1, with 7 bases identical to TRBD1. There are 17 residues in the CDR3. The V gene's germline CDR1 is SGHTA and CDR2 FQGNSA. The V segment lost 4 bases and the J segment 4 bases; nucleotides outside the gene matches: 15. The CDR3 nucleotides are TGTGCCAGCAGCTACACCTATCAGGGGGGAAGTCCCACTGAAGCTTTCTTT. As protein: CASSYTYQGGSPTEAFF. Full variable domain (outside the CDR3, taken from reference TRBV7-2 and TRBJ1-1): GAGVSQSPSNKVTEKGKDVELRCDPISGHTALYWYRQSLGQGLEFLIYFQGNSAPDKSGLPSDRFSAERTGGSVSTLTIQRTQQEDSAVYLCASSYTYQGGSPTEAFFGQGTRLTVV.

V is TRBV2 and J is TRBJ2-1; possibly TRBD2 for D (5 bases). This CDR3 is built from 11 residues. V gave up 4 bases and J gave up 10 bases, with 8 bases separating them. From germline, CDR1 is SNHLY and CDR2 FYNNEI. CDR3 in DNA: TGTGCCAGCAGTGGTAAGCGGGAGCAGTTCTTC. Its protein product is CASSGKREQFF.

The V and J genes are TRBV6-5 and TRBJ2-4; no firm D call. The V gene lost 0 bases and the J gene lost 0 bases, with 3 bases spanning the gap. CDR1 and CDR2 from the germline V gene are MNHEY and SVGAGI. The CDR3 is 14 residues long. The CDR3 sequence is CASSYSPAKNIQYF. For the CDR3, the DNA is TGTGCCAGCAGTTACTCTCCAGCCAAAAACATTCAGTACTTC.

This rearrangement joins TRBV7-8 to TRBJ1-1; 7 positions agree with TRBD1. This CDR3 has 15 residues. The J segment lost 0 bases and the V segment lost 5 bases, leaving 6 bases of the junction unmatched. CDR1 is SGHVS, CDR2 FQNEAQ, per germline. CDR3: CASSAAGTVNTEAFF. The DNA for the CDR3 is TGTGCCAGCAGCGCAGCCGGGACAGTGAACACTGAAGCTTTCTTT.

The chain recombines TRBV5-4 with TRBJ2-2; D uncertain. CDR3 length: 14 amino acids. V was cut by 0 bases and J by 0 bases, with 3 bases left in between. Per germline, CDR1 SGHNT and CDR2 YYREEE (reference sequence). DNA for the CDR3: TGTGCCAGCAGCTTGGACACGAACACCGGGGAGCTGTTTTTT. It is translated as CASSLDTNTGELFF.

The J gene is TRBJ2-2, the V gene TRBV29-1; no clear D gene. Trimming removed 4 bases from V and 1 base from J, with 4 bases in between. The CDR3 loop spans 12 amino acids. CDR1 and CDR2 (germline): SQVTM, ANQGSEA. The CDR3 DNA is TGCAGCGTTGGTAAGAACACCGGGGAGCTGTTTTTT. This sequence encodes CSVGKNTGELFF.

J is TRBJ2-5 and V is TRBV30; 8 nucleotides align to TRBD2. Germline V lookup: CDR1 GTSNPN, CDR2 SVGIG (reference sequence). This CDR3 has 15 residues. V gave up 2 bases and J gave up 5 bases; unmatched junction bases: 10. The CDR3 here is CAWSRAGGVGETQYF. The DNA of the CDR3 is TGTGCCTGGAGTAGGGCGGGAGGCGTAGGCGAGACCCAGTACTTC.

V usage is TRBV5-1 and J usage is TRBJ2-1; TRBD2 is a possible D gene (5 bases). CDR1 and CDR2 from the germline V gene are SGHRS and YFSETQ. CDR3 size: 14 residues. V lost 3 bases, J lost 7 bases, and 14 bases lay in between. The CDR3 spells CASSSSRAVNEQFF. DNA for the CDR3: TGCGCCAGCAGCTCGTCCCGAGCGGTAAATGAGCAGTTCTTC. Together with reference TRBV5-1 and TRBJ2-1, the CDR3 gives the full variable domain: KAGVTQTPRYLIKTRGQQVTLSCSPISGHRSVSWYQQTPGQGLQFLFEYFSETQRNKGNFPGRFSGRQFSNSRSEMNVSTLELGDSALYLCASSSSRAVNEQFFGPGTRLTVL.